The source of this TCR beta chain is a study of blood T cells in healthy people across ages. Every sample gave at least 6 micrograms of total RNA when it was extracted. Then a second PCR, running roughly 7 to 11 cycles, was carried out with a sample-barcoded 5' primer and a J-beta primer mix. Sequencing yielded, for each sample, at least 3 million paired-end reads carrying CDR3. TCRdb reprocessed the 5' RACE reads with MiXCR, giving one entry per CDR3 protein. The sample lists 800,000 to 900,000 distinct CDR3 sequences; 55% to 65% were seen once. Study observations and caveats: In older individuals, TCR beta diversity per million T cells was lower, falling roughly linearly with age. Both naive CD4+ cell counts and diversity were greater in long-lived donors than in aged donors.

This CDR3 region has 13 residues. The germline gives CDR1 ENHRY, CDR2 SYGVKD. The V end lost 0 bases, the J end lost 3 bases, and 5 bases lay between the germline ends. This clonotype has just a few counts. The antigen is undetermined. The clonotype comes from a man aged 30-40 years in good health. Material: blood. This chain joins TRBV10-3 and TRBJ1-2; no firm D call. Here the CDR3 reads CAISESADYGYTF. CDR3 coding DNA: TGTGCCATCAGTGAGTCGGCAGACTATGGCTACACCTTC.